These 15 T cell receptor beta chains share one sample of origin, sequenced in a study of blood T cell repertoires in COVID-19. Profiling relied on immunoSEQ multiplex PCR, and the TCRdb table lists in-frame clones only, not all of them. The table records under 250,000 clones, around 80% of them present only once. Sequenced sample: peripheral blood. The receptors here all came from a woman aged 45-59 years with acute or convalescent COVID-19.

The chain carries TRBV2 and TRBJ2-7, with D unclear. CDR1 is SNHLY and CDR2 is FYNNEI in the germline V gene. The CDR3 runs to 11 residues. V gave up 5 bases and J gave up 4 bases, with 6 bases separating them. CDR3 bases: TGTGCCAGCAGTAACTATTACGAGCAGTACTTC. It translates to CASSNYYEQYF. Combining the CDR3 with reference TRBV2 and TRBJ2-7 gives the whole variable domain EPEVTQTPSHQVTQMGQEVILRCVPISNHLYFYWYRQILGQKVEFLVSFYNNEISEKSEIFDDQFSVERPDGSNFTLKIRSTKLEDSAMYFCASSNYYEQYFGPGTRLTVT.

This clone came up a few times. This chain joins TRBV24-1 and TRBJ1-2; D may be TRBD1 (5 bases). Germline CDR1 is KGHDR and CDR2 is SFDVKD. V was pared by 4 bases and J by 3 bases, with 8 bases between. The CDR3 length is 13 residues. The CDR3 bases are TGTGCCACCAGTGAAACAGGCTACTATGGCTACACCTTC. Translated: CATSETGYYGYTF.

The chain recombines TRBV28 with TRBJ1-5; D is perhaps TRBD1 (6 bases). Trimming cost V 2 bases and J 4 bases, with 12 bases left between them. This CDR3 comprises 15 residues. Germline V gene sequence: CDR1 MDHEN, CDR2 SYDVKM. The CDR3 sequence: CASSLEGRGNQPQHF. CDR3 bases: TGTGCCAGCAGTTTAGAGGGGAGGGGGAATCAGCCCCAGCATTTT. Together with reference TRBV28 and TRBJ1-5, the CDR3 gives the full variable domain: DVKVTQSSRYLVKRTGEKVFLECVQDMDHENMFWYRQDPGLGLRLIYFSYDVKMKEKGDIPEGYSVSREKKERFSLILESASTNQTSMYLCASSLEGRGNQPQHFGDGTRLSIL.

This clone has just one count. J is TRBJ2-2 and V is TRBV29-1, with TRBD1 matching 7 bases. V lost 3 bases and J lost 8; bases outside the gene matches: 12. Germline V gene lookup returns CDR1 SQVTM and CDR2 ANQGSEA. There are 15 residues in the CDR3. This CDR3 reads CSVDLQGSGKGELFF. The CDR3 nucleotides are TGCAGCGTTGATCTACAGGGGTCCGGAAAGGGGGAGCTGTTTTTT.

This chain uses TRBV29-1 with TRBJ1-5, with D possibly matching TRBD1 (5 bases). There are 14 residues in the CDR3. Looked up from germline, CDR1 is SQVTM and CDR2 is ANQGSEA. V lost 4 bases and J 5 bases, leaving 15 bases between the germline ends. CDR3 nucleotides: TGCAGCGTTGGGGGTGGGGGGTTTGATCAGCCCCAGCATTTT. As protein: CSVGGGGFDQPQHF.

The gene calls are TRBV7-2 and TRBJ2-3; no reliable D call. Germline values: CDR1 SGHTA, CDR2 FQGNSA. V was trimmed by 0 bases and J by 3 bases, leaving 13 bases between them. The CDR3 extends over 16 amino acids. The CDR3 is CASSLAVAPGTDTQYF. In nucleotides, the CDR3 is TGTGCCAGCAGCTTAGCGGTGGCCCCCGGGACAGATACGCAGTATTTT.

Written as DNA, the CDR3 is TGTGCCAGCAGCTTGGACGGAGCTTCTGGCTACACCTTC. This codes for CASSLDGASGYTF. The chain is built from TRBV5-4 and TRBJ1-2; D gene uncertain. In germline, CDR1 is SGHNT, CDR2 YYREEE (reference sequence). V dropped 0 bases and J dropped 7 bases, with 10 bases sitting between them. CDR3 length: 13 amino acids.

This chain joins TRBV28 and TRBJ2-4; D is ambiguous. Trimming stripped 3 bases from V and 5 bases from J, with 11 bases between. Per the germline V gene, CDR1 is MDHEN and CDR2 is SYDVKM. The CDR3 is made up of 14 amino acids. The CDR3 sequence is CASSLKPRQNIQYF. As DNA, the CDR3 is TGTGCCAGCAGTTTGAAGCCTAGGCAAAACATTCAGTACTTC.

CDR3 loop: CASSLRLAGYNEQFF. The CDR3 DNA sequence: TGTGCCAGCAGCCTCCGTCTAGCGGGTTACAATGAGCAGTTCTTC. This chain joins TRBV7-3 and TRBJ2-1; 8 nucleotides match TRBD2. The CDR3 consists of 15 residues. J was trimmed by 4 bases and V by 5 bases; bases with no gene match: 7. Looked up from germline, CDR1 is SGHTA and CDR2 is FQGTGA.

Of note for this clone: Other DNA sequences in the sample encode the same CDR3. The chain joins TRBV15 to TRBJ2-5; D is uncertain. The CDR3 sequence is 13 residues long. Germline V gene data show CDR1 as LNHNV and CDR2 as YYDKDF (reference sequence). V gave up 0 bases and J gave up 5 bases, with 7 bases separating them. CDR3 amino acids: CATSRDRRETQYF. CDR3 DNA: TGTGCCACCAGCAGAGATCGTCGTGAGACCCAGTACTTC.

This chain uses TRBV9 with TRBJ2-3; D is possibly TRBD2 (6 bases). Trimming pared 3 bases from V and 2 bases from J, leaving 13 bases between. The CDR3 spans 15 residues. Germline V lookup: CDR1 SGDLS, CDR2 YYNGEE. The CDR3 DNA sequence: TGTGCCAGCAGCGATGGGGACTTCCACACAGATACGCAGTATTTT. This codes for CASSDGDFHTDTQYF.

The chain links TRBV7-8 to TRBJ1-1; D might be TRBD1 (5 bases). This CDR3 spans 13 amino acids. Germline CDR1 SGHVS, CDR2 FQNEAQ. V lost 0 bases and J 10 bases, leaving 12 bases between the germline ends. The CDR3 coding sequence is TGTGCCAGCAGCTTAGCGGGAGGGGTCGGAGCTTTCTTT. As protein: CASSLAGGVGAFF.

This clone appeared once. The V call is TRBV27, the J call TRBJ1-5; a weak D match, TRBD1 (5 bases). The ends were cut back, 6 bases at V and 3 bases at J, with 12 bases in the middle. Germline V gene sequence: CDR1 MNHEY, CDR2 SMNVEV (reference sequence). CDR3 size: 14 residues. In nucleotides, the CDR3 is TGTGCCAGCAGCTTAGGGACTCCCAATCAGCCCCAGCATTTT. Translating gives CASSLGTPNQPQHF.

The chain uses TRBV7-9 and TRBJ2-7; 13 nucleotides agree with TRBD2. J gave up 2 bases and V 4 bases, and 5 bases lay outside the gene matches. The CDR3 has 16 amino acids. The germline gives CDR1 SEHNR, CDR2 FQNEAQ (reference sequence). CDR3 bases: TGTGCCAGCAGCTCCAGGACTAGCGGGAGTCCCTACGAGCAGTACTTC. Protein sequence: CASSSRTSGSPYEQYF.

The chain is built from TRBV12-5 and TRBJ2-2, with 11 bases lining up with TRBD2. V lost 3 bases and J lost 0; bases outside the gene matches: 15. The germline gives CDR1 LGHNT, CDR2 FRNRAP. The CDR3 is 21 residues long. For the CDR3, the DNA is TGTGCTAGTGGTTTCCAAAATAGCGGGAGGGGTTTTCGCCCGAACACCGGGGAGCTGTTTTTT. Encoded protein: CASGFQNSGRGFRPNTGELFF. Full variable domain (missing parts from reference TRBV12-5 and TRBJ2-2): DARVTQTPRHKVTEMGQEVTMRCQPILGHNTVFWYRQTMMQGLELLAYFRNRAPLDDSGMPKDRFSAEMPDATLATLKIQPSEPRDSAVYFCASGFQNSGRGFRPNTGELFFGEGSRLTVL.